This TCR beta chain was sequenced for a study of cytomegalovirus exposure and HLA in healthy donors. This clone turned up a few times. Vbeta (60) and Jbeta (13) primers were used in the PCR. Data came from immunoSEQ multiplex PCR; TCRdb stores just in-frame clones and leaves some out. Of 200,000 to 300,000 clones in the sample, approximately 84% were seen once. The length of the CDR3 is 15 residues. Germline values: CDR1 MRHNA, CDR2 SNTAGT. The junction had 7 bases not matched to a gene; V was cut back by 6 bases and J by 2 bases. The gene calls are TRBV6-4 and TRBJ2-7; TRBD1 aligns across 10 bases. The clonotype originates from a woman aged 40-49 years in good health and CMV-seropositive. The sequenced material came from PBMCs. The CDR3 protein is CASSKTGGQAYEQYF. For the CDR3, the DNA is TGTGCCAGCAGCAAGACAGGGGGCCAGGCCTACGAGCAGTACTTC.